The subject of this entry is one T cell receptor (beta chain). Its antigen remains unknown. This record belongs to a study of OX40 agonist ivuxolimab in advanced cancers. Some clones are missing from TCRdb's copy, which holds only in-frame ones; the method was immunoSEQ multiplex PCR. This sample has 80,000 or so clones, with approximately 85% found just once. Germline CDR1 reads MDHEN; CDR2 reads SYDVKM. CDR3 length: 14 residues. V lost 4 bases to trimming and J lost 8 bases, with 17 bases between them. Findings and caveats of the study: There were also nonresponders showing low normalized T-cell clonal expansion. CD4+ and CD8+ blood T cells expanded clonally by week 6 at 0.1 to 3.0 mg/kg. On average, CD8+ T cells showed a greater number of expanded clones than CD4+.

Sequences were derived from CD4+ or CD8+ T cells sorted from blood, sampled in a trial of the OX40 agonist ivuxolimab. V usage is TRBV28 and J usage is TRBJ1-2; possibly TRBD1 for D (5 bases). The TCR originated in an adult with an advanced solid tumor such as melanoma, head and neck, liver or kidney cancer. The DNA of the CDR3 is TGTGCCAGCAGTTCCCCGGCCAGGGTGGAAGGCTACACCTTC. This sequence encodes CASSSPARVEGYTF.